Listed below are T cell receptor beta chains from one sample, sequenced in a study of human T cells and chemical hapten exposure. TCRdb re-analysed the 5' RACE reads in MiXCR, keeping a single row per CDR3 protein. The sample consists of under 150,000 distinct CDR3 sequences, approximately 20% of them appearing once. These TCRs come from a human donor in good health. Both conserved end residues are part of each CDR3. Each record gives: V gene, clone size, CDR3 length, D gene, J gene, CDR3 DNA, CDR3 protein. A D gene is named only where the DNA matches it firmly. Clone sizes are given selectively: once, few, many, or a class where the clone is expanded.

TRBV20-1	few	13	TRBD1	TRBJ1-5	TGCAGTGCTCGGGACAGGGACTATCAGCCCCAGCATTTT	CSARDRDYQPQHF
TRBV12-3/TRBV12-4	.	17	.	TRBJ2-1	TGTGCCAGCAGTTTAGCTGCGACTAGAGGTTACTACAATGAGCAGTTCTTC	CASSLAATRGYYNEQFF
TRBV3-1	.	14	TRBD2	TRBJ2-2	TGTGCCAGCAGCCAACTAACTAGCGCCGGGGAGCTGTTTTTT	CASSQLTSAGELFF
TRBV28	few	16	TRBD1	TRBJ2-3	TGTGCCAGCAGGGGGGACAGGGAATCTAGCACAGATACGCAGTATTTT	CASRGDRESSTDTQYF
TRBV12-3/TRBV12-4	.	11	.	TRBJ2-5	TGTGCCAGCTCAGTCCGTGAGACCCAGTACTTC	CASSVRETQYF
TRBV24-1	.	14	.	TRBJ2-1	TGTGCCACCAGTGCCCTGACTAGTCACAATGAGCAGTTCTTC	CATSALTSHNEQFF
TRBV6-5	once	12	.	TRBJ2-1	TGTGCCAGCAGTTACGTGGGGGGTGAGCAGTTCTTC	CASSYVGGEQFF
TRBV29-1	few	15	TRBD1	TRBJ2-5	TGCAGCGTTGAGGAGACAGGGGTGCCCCAAGAGACCCAGTACTTC	CSVEETGVPQETQYF
TRBV29-1	many	11	.	TRBJ1-1	TGCAGCGGGGGGGAGAACACTGAAGCTTTCTTT	CSGGENTEAFF
TRBV4-1	.	15	.	TRBJ1-1	TGCGCCAGCAGCCGATTTCAGGGAGTGAACACTGAAGCTTTCTTT	CASSRFQGVNTEAFF
TRBV20-1	few	16	TRBD1	TRBJ1-6	TGCAGTGCTAGGAAGGGGAGCAGGGGGGGCTTGTCACCCCTCCACTTT	CSARKGSRGGLSPLHF
TRBV7-9	few	15	TRBD1	TRBJ1-2	TGTGCCAGCAGCTTAGACAGGGGACCTAACTATGGCTACACCTTC	CASSLDRGPNYGYTF
TRBV13	few	13	.	TRBJ2-3	TGTGCCAGCGGGGGGGGCCTCCCAGATACGCAGTATTTT	CASGGGLPDTQYF
TRBV6-5	few	15	.	TRBJ2-7	TGTGCCAGCAGTTACTCGACCGGGACTCTCCACGAGCAGTACTTC	CASSYSTGTLHEQYF
TRBV4-1	.	16	TRBD2	TRBJ2-7	TGCGCCAGCAGCCAGGCGGGACTAGCGGACCCTACGAAGCAGTACTTC	CASSQAGLADPTKQYF
TRBV6-5	.	15	.	TRBJ1-2	TGTGCCAGCAGTTACTCCAAATCCCTCTCATATGGCTACACCTTC	CASSYSKSLSYGYTF
TRBV30	few	17	.	TRBJ2-2	TGTGCCTGGAGTGATAAGGGAAAGAGATGGTTGACCGGGGAGCTGTTTTTT	CAWSDKGKRWLTGELFF
TRBV28	few	13	.	TRBJ2-7	TGTGCCAGCACCGATACGGGGAGGAGCGAGCAGTACTTC	CASTDTGRSEQYF
TRBV6-5	few	15	TRBD1	TRBJ1-1	TGTGCCAGCAGTTATCCCTCAGGGGGCAGGACTGAAGCTTTCTTT	CASSYPSGGRTEAFF
TRBV7-9	.	11	.	TRBJ2-7	TGTGCCAGCAGCTGCAGTACCGAGCAGTACTTC	CASSCSTEQYF